Presented here are 27 T cell receptor beta chains from one specimen sequenced in a study of cytomegalovirus exposure and HLA in healthy donors. Use of 60 Vbeta and 13 Jbeta primers characterized the PCR. Some clones are missing from TCRdb's copy, which holds only in-frame ones; the method was immunoSEQ multiplex PCR. The sample consists of under 150,000 clones, around 78% of them appearing once. The specimen was PBMCs. All receptors derive from a woman aged 40 to 55 in good health and CMV-seronegative.

V is TRBV7-3 and J is TRBJ2-3; 7 positions match TRBD2. V was clipped by 1 base and J by 5 bases; unmatched bases: 6. The CDR3 covers 15 residues. Germline V CDR1 and CDR2: SGHTA, FQGTGA. DNA of the CDR3: TGTGCCAGCAGCTTAAGGGGTACGGGAGGAGATACGCAGTATTTT. It translates to CASSLRGTGGDTQYF.

The chain is built from TRBV29-1 and TRBJ2-5, with D maybe TRBD1 (6 bases). The germline CDR1 and CDR2 sequences are SQVTM and ANQGSEA. The CDR3 contains 14 residues. Trimming removed 2 bases at V and 1 base at J, with 11 bases between. The CDR3 nucleotides are TGCAGCGTTGAAACTACGGACAGCCAAGAGACCCAGTACTTC. It codes for CSVETTDSQETQYF.

The V and J genes are TRBV7-2 and TRBJ2-5, with TRBD2 as a possible D gene (5 bases). Germline loops: CDR1 SGHTA, CDR2 FQGNSA. The V end lost 3 bases, the J end lost 4 bases, and 9 bases lay between the germline ends. The CDR3 has 13 amino acids. This chain's CDR3 is CASSFGRGETQYF. CDR3 DNA sequence: TGTGCCAGCAGCTTTGGGAGAGGAGAGACCCAGTACTTC.

The V and J genes are TRBV11-2 and TRBJ1-4; the D gene is possibly TRBD1 (6 bases). This CDR3 is 12 amino acids long. From germline, CDR1 is SGHAT and CDR2 FQNNGV. Trimming removed 3 bases from V and 11 bases from J, with 10 bases in between. This CDR3 is CASSLRGTKLFF. CDR3 in DNA: TGTGCCAGCAGCTTGAGGGGGACGAAACTGTTTTTT.

J is TRBJ2-5 and V is TRBV29-1; 7 bases fit TRBD1. V gave up 6 bases and J gave up 4 bases; unmatched junction bases: 8. This CDR3 is built from 13 residues. The germline CDR1 and CDR2 sequences are SQVTM and ANQGSEA. CDR3 nucleotides: TGCAGCGTCTGGACAGGCTTTGGAGAGACCCAGTACTTC. It is translated as CSVWTGFGETQYF.

The chain combines TRBV29-1 with TRBJ1-2; D gene uncertain. The V end lost 3 bases, the J end lost 7 bases, and 15 bases lay between the germline ends. CDR1 and CDR2 from the germline V gene are SQVTM and ANQGSEA. This CDR3 comprises 13 residues. CDR3: CSVERGIGGGYTF. DNA for the CDR3: TGCAGCGTTGAGCGTGGGATAGGAGGTGGCTACACCTTC. Complete variable domain (other parts from reference TRBV29-1 and TRBJ1-2): SAVISQKPSRDICQRGTSLTIQCQVDSQVTMMFWYRQQPGQSLTLIATANQGSEATYESGFVIDKFPISRPNLTFSTLTVSNMSPEDSSIYLCSVERGIGGGYTFGSGTRLTVV.

For the CDR3, the DNA is TGTGCCTGGGGGACAGGACTCTATGGCTACACCTTC. Protein product: CAWGTGLYGYTF. The rearrangement uses TRBV30 and TRBJ1-2, with TRBD1 matching over 8 bases. Germline assignment: CDR1 GTSNPN and CDR2 SVGIG (reference sequence). The CDR3 length is 12 residues. V trimming: 5 bases; J trimming: 4 bases; junction bases outside the gene matches: 3.

J is TRBJ2-3 and V is TRBV9, with 14 bases lining up with TRBD2. V trimming: 3 bases; J trimming: 2 bases; junction bases outside the gene matches: 11. Germline CDR1 and CDR2: SGDLS and YYNGEE. The length of the CDR3 is 19 residues. In DNA, the CDR3 is TGTGCCAGCAGCGCCCGCCCATGGACTAGCGGGGGGTTCACAGATACGCAGTATTTT. Amino acids: CASSARPWTSGGFTDTQYF.

This chain uses TRBV7-5 with TRBJ1-2; TRBD1, the table's D call, was not compared with the DNA. TRBV7-5 is listed as a pseudogene. The CDR3 loop spans 19 amino acids. The CDR3 nucleotides read TGTGTCAGAAACTATACCCACTCTCAGGGAAACTTAATTAACTATGGCTACACCTTC. This translates into CVRNYTHSQGNLINYGYTF.

This chain connects TRBV19 to TRBJ2-7; 8 nucleotides line up with TRBD1. The ends lost 4 bases at V and 7 bases at J; junction bases unmatched: 12. CDR1 is LNHDA, CDR2 SQIVND, per germline (reference sequence). This CDR3 comprises 15 residues. The CDR3 DNA reads as TGTGCCAGTAGTAAGTACCAGGGGACAGGCGAGGAGCAGTACTTC. Translation: CASSKYQGTGEEQYF. The full variable domain, completed using reference TRBV19 and TRBJ2-7, is DGGITQSPKYLFRKEGQNVTLSCEQNLNHDAMYWYRQDPGQGLRLIYYSQIVNDFQKGDIAEGYSVSREKKESFPLTVTSAQKNPTAFYLCASSKYQGTGEEQYFGPGTRLTVT.

The V gene is TRBV5-1, the J gene TRBJ1-2; TRBD1 is a possible D gene (6 bases). CDR1 is SGHRS, CDR2 YFSETQ, per germline. V was pared by 4 bases and J by 6 bases, with 16 bases between. The CDR3 runs 14 residues. CDR3 coding DNA: TGCGCCAGCAGCCGGGGCGGGGGCGATGATGGCTACACCTTC. It encodes CASSRGGGDDGYTF. Drawing the rest from reference TRBV5-1 and TRBJ1-2, the complete variable domain is KAGVTQTPRYLIKTRGQQVTLSCSPISGHRSVSWYQQTPGQGLQFLFEYFSETQRNKGNFPGRFSGRQFSNSRSEMNVSTLELGDSALYLCASSRGGGDDGYTFGSGTRLTVV.

This clone came up a few times. The chain combines TRBV7-6 with TRBJ2-7, with 10 bases identical to TRBD1. The CDR3 contains 16 residues. Per the germline V gene, CDR1 is SGHVS and CDR2 is FNYEAQ. After removal of 1 base from V and 0 bases from J, the junction contained 3 bases not matched to a gene. CDR3 bases: TGTGCCAGCAGCTTAGGGAGGACAGGGGGCTCCTACGAGCAGTACTTC. Protein product: CASSLGRTGGSYEQYF.

The chain carries TRBV2 and TRBJ1-4; 7 nucleotides line up with TRBD1. The germline gives CDR1 SNHLY, CDR2 FYNNEI. The CDR3 is made up of 14 amino acids. The V and J ends lost 5 bases and 8 bases, in that order; junction bases with no gene match: 8. CDR3 amino acids: CASSLQGIFEKLFF. The CDR3, as DNA: TGTGCCAGCAGTCTACAGGGGATTTTCGAAAAACTGTTTTTT. Based on the CDR3 plus reference TRBV2 and TRBJ1-4, the full variable domain is EPEVTQTPSHQVTQMGQEVILRCVPISNHLYFYWYRQILGQKVEFLVSFYNNEISEKSEIFDDQFSVERPDGSNFTLKIRSTKLEDSAMYFCASSLQGIFEKLFFGSGTQLSVL.

This chain links TRBV9 with TRBJ1-1; weak D call: TRBD1 (5 bases). Germline assignment: CDR1 SGDLS and CDR2 YYNGEE. The CDR3 extends over 14 amino acids. V lost 3 bases to trimming and J lost 1 base, with 10 bases between them. The chain's CDR3 is CASSAWGGNTEAFF. The CDR3 DNA sequence: TGTGCCAGCAGCGCCTGGGGGGGGAACACTGAAGCTTTCTTT.

This clone was seen only a few times. The V call is TRBV7-3, the J call TRBJ2-1; TRBD2 matches at 9 bases. Germline CDR1 is SGHTA and CDR2 is FQGTGA. This CDR3 spans 14 amino acids. Trimming cost V 4 bases and J 8 bases; bases outside gene matches: 6. CDR3 coding DNA: TGTGCCAGCAGCTCTTTAGCGGGAGTGGATGAGCAGTTCTTC. Translation gives CASSSLAGVDEQFF. Filled out from reference TRBV7-3 and TRBJ2-1, the complete variable domain reads GAGVSQTPSNKVTEKGKYVELRCDPISGHTALYWYRQSLGQGPEFLIYFQGTGAADDSGLPNDRFFAVRPEGSVSTLKIQRTERGDSAVYLCASSSLAGVDEQFFGPGTRLTVL.

The J gene is TRBJ1-6, the V gene TRBV28; weak D call: TRBD1 (6 bases). This CDR3 comprises 15 residues. V gave up 6 bases and J gave up 10 bases, with 19 bases separating them. Germline lookup yields CDR1 MDHEN and CDR2 SYDVKM. DNA for the CDR3: TGTGCCAGCAGCGACAGGACCCCGCCCCAATCACCCCTCCACTTT. It translates to CASSDRTPPQSPLHF.

The chain has TRBV25-1 and TRBJ2-1; D is undetermined. Between the trimmed V and J ends, which lost 3 bases and 7 bases, there was a span of 10 bases. Looked up from germline, CDR1 is MGHDK and CDR2 is SYGVNS. The CDR3 extends over 13 amino acids. In DNA, the CDR3 is TGTGCCAGCAGTGAGGCGGTTGTGAATGAGCAGTTCTTC. As protein: CASSEAVVNEQFF.

The rearrangement uses TRBV2 and TRBJ2-3; 9 positions match TRBD1. CDR3 size: 15 residues. Germline loops: CDR1 SNHLY, CDR2 FYNNEI. The CDR3 is CALVPGQGLVNTQYF. The CDR3 nucleotides read TGTGCGTTGGTTCCGGGACAGGGATTAGTAAATACGCAGTATTTT.

This chain uses TRBV6-6 with TRBJ1-2; the D gene is possibly TRBD1 (5 bases). The CDR3 consists of 14 residues. Per germline, CDR1 MNHNY and CDR2 SVGAGI (reference sequence). Trimming stripped 7 bases from V and 4 bases from J, with 16 bases between. CDR3 amino acids: CASNPSTDGYGYTF. CDR3 sequence (DNA): TGTGCCAGCAACCCCTCGACAGACGGCTATGGCTACACCTTC.

V usage is TRBV7-3 and J usage is TRBJ1-6; no clear D. Trimming cost V 3 bases and J 9 bases, with 12 bases left between them. The germline V gene encodes CDR1 SGHTA and CDR2 FQGTGA. CDR3 length equals 14 residues. CDR3 DNA: TGTGCCAGCAGCTTCAACGGGGATCGTTCACCCCTCCACTTT. Amino acid sequence: CASSFNGDRSPLHF. The whole variable domain, remainder taken from reference TRBV7-3 and TRBJ1-6, is GAGVSQTPSNKVTEKGKYVELRCDPISGHTALYWYRQSLGQGPEFLIYFQGTGAADDSGLPNDRFFAVRPEGSVSTLKIQRTERGDSAVYLCASSFNGDRSPLHFGNGTRLTVT.

V usage is TRBV5-1 and J usage is TRBJ2-1; TRBD2 matches at 7 bases. This CDR3 spans 15 amino acids. Trimming removed 4 bases from V and 3 bases from J; junction bases left unmatched: 7. The germline gives CDR1 SGHRS, CDR2 YFSETQ. The CDR3 DNA follows: TGCGCCAGCAGCGATCAGGGAGGGTTCTACAATGAGCAGTTCTTC. This translates into CASSDQGGFYNEQFF.

The chain recombines TRBV6-1 with TRBJ2-7; TRBD1 agrees at 8 bases. Germline-derived CDR1 and CDR2 are MNHNS and SASEGT. J was trimmed by 0 bases and V by 5 bases; bases with no gene match: 3. This CDR3 comprises 14 residues. The CDR3, as DNA: TGTGCCAGCAGTCGGGACAGGTACTCCTACGAGCAGTACTTC. Translated, it gives CASSRDRYSYEQYF.

This sequence joins TRBV28 and TRBJ1-2; 8 bases fit TRBD1. The CDR3 runs 14 residues. V shed 3 bases, J shed 6 bases, and the junction held 6 bases outside the gene matches. Germline V CDR1 and CDR2: MDHEN, SYDVKM. CDR3 nucleotide sequence: TGTGCCAGCAGTTTTTCGGACAGGGTGGATGGCTACACCTTC. Amino acids: CASSFSDRVDGYTF.

This clone was detected once. The V gene is TRBV27, the J gene TRBJ2-7; 8 positions match TRBD2. J was trimmed by 4 bases and V by 4 bases; bases with no gene match: 9. The CDR3 consists of 15 residues. Looked up from germline, CDR1 is MNHEY and CDR2 is SMNVEV (reference sequence). DNA of the CDR3: TGTGCCAGCAGTTCCACAGCGGGAGAGAGTTACGAGCAGTACTTC. Translated, it gives CASSSTAGESYEQYF.

The gene calls are TRBV30 and TRBJ2-1, with 9 bases that match TRBD2. The germline gives CDR1 GTSNPN, CDR2 SVGIG (reference sequence). V was clipped by 7 bases and J by 2 bases; unmatched bases: 9. This CDR3 spans 15 amino acids. In DNA form, the CDR3 reads TGTGCCTATACATGGCGGGGGGGAACCTACAATGAGCAGTTCTTC. This gives the protein CAYTWRGGTYNEQFF. Based on the CDR3 plus reference TRBV30 and TRBJ2-1, the full variable domain is SQTIHQWPATLVQPVGSPLSLECTVEGTSNPNLYWYRQAAGRGLQLLFYSVGIGQISSEVPQNLSASRPQDRQFILSSKKLLLSDSGFYLCAYTWRGGTYNEQFFGPGTRLTVL.

This clone was observed a few times. CDR3 in DNA: TGTGCCAGCAGCGTAGGGACTAGCGGCGTTTACAATGAGCAGTTCTTC. It encodes CASSVGTSGVYNEQFF. This chain joins TRBV9 and TRBJ2-1; the match to TRBD2 covers 10 bases. The CDR3 is 16 amino acids. Trimming at V came to 0 bases and at J to 4 bases, leaving 4 bases not matched to a gene. Germline lookup yields CDR1 SGDLS and CDR2 YYNGEE. The full variable domain, rest sourced from reference TRBV9 and TRBJ2-1, is DSGVTQTPKHLITATGQRVTLRCSPRSGDLSVYWYQQSLDQGLQFLIQYYNGEERAKGNILERFSAQQFPDLHSELNLSSLELGDSALYFCASSVGTSGVYNEQFFGPGTRLTVL.

This chain connects TRBV19 to TRBJ2-3; TRBD2 is a possible D gene (6 bases). The length of the CDR3 is 14 residues. The V gene lost 6 bases and the J gene lost 2 bases, with 12 bases spanning the gap. In germline, CDR1 is LNHDA, CDR2 SQIVND (reference sequence). CDR3 protein: CASRPDYFTDTQYF. CDR3 sequence (DNA): TGTGCCAGTAGGCCGGACTATTTCACAGATACGCAGTATTTT.